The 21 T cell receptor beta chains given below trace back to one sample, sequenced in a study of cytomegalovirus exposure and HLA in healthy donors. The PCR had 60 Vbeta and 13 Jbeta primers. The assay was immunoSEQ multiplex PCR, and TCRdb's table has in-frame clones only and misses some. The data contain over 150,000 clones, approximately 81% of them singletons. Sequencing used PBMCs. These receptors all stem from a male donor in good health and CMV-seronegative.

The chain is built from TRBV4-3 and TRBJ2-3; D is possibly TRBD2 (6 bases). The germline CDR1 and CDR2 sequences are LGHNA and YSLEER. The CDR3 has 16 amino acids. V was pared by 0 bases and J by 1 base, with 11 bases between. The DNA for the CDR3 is TGCGCCAGCAGCCAAGATCCCCCTAGCGGCACAGATACGCAGTATTTT. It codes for CASSQDPPSGTDTQYF.

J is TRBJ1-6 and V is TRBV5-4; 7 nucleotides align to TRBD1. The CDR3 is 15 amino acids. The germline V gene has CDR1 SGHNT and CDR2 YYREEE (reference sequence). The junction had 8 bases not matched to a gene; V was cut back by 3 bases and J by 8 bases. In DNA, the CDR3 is TGTGCCAGCAGCTATGGGACAGACTACGATTCACCCCTCCACTTT. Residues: CASSYGTDYDSPLHF. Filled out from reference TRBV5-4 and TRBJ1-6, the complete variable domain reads ETGVTQSPTHLIKTRGQQVTLRCSSQSGHNTVSWYQQALGQGPQFIFQYYREEENGRGNFPPRFSGLQFPNYSSELNVNALELDDSALYLCASSYGTDYDSPLHFGNGTRLTVT.

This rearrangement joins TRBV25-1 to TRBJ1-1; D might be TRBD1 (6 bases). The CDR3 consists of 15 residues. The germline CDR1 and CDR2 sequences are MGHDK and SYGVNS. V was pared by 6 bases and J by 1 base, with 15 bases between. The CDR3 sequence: CASRAFGQSNTEAFF. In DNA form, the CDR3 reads TGTGCCAGCAGGGCCTTCGGACAGTCGAACACTGAAGCTTTCTTT.

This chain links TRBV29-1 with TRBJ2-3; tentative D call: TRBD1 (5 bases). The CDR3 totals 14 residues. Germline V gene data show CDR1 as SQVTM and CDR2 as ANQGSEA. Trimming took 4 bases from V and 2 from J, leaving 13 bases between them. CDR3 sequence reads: CSVVGRATTDTQYF. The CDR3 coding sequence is TGCAGCGTTGTTGGCAGGGCCACCACAGATACGCAGTATTTT.

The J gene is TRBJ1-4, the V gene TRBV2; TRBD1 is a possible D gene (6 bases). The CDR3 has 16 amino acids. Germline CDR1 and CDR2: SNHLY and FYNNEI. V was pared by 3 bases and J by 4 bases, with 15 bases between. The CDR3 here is CASSDGGGGNNEKLFF. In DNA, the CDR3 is TGTGCCAGCAGTGATGGGGGGGGCGGGAATAATGAAAAACTGTTTTTT.

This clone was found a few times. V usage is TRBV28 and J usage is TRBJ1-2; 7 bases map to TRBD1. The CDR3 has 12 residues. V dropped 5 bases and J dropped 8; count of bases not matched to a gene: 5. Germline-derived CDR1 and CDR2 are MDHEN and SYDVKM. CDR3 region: CASSVTGDGYTF. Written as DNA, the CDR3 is TGTGCCAGCAGTGTTACAGGGGACGGCTACACCTTC.

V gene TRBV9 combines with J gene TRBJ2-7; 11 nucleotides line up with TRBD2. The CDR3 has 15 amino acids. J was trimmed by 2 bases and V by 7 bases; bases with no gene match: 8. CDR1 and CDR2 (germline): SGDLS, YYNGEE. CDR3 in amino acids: CASQRPGLAAYEQYF. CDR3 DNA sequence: TGTGCCAGCCAAAGACCGGGACTAGCGGCCTACGAGCAGTACTTC.

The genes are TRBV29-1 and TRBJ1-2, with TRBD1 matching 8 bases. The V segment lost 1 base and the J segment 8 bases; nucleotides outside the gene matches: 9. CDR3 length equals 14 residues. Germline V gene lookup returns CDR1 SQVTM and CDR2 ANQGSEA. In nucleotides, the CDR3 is TGCAGCGTTGAAGTCGGCAGGGGGCTCCACGGCTACACCTTC. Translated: CSVEVGRGLHGYTF.

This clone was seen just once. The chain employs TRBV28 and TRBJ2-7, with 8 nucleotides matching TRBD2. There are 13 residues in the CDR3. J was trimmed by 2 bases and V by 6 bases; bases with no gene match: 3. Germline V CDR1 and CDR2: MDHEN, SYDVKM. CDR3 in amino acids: CASRTSVTYEQYF. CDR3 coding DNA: TGTGCCAGCAGGACTAGCGTCACCTACGAGCAGTACTTC.

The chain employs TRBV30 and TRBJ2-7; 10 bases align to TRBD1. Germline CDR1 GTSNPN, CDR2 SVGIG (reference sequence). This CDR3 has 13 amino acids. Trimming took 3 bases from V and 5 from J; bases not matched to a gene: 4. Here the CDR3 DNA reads TGTGCCTGGAGCCTAGACAGGGGGCACGAGCAGTACTTC. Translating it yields CAWSLDRGHEQYF. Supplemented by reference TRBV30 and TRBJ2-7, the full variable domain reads SQTIHQWPATLVQPVGSPLSLECTVEGTSNPNLYWYRQAAGRGLQLLFYSVGIGQISSEVPQNLSASRPQDRQFILSSKKLLLSDSGFYLCAWSLDRGHEQYFGPGTRLTVT.

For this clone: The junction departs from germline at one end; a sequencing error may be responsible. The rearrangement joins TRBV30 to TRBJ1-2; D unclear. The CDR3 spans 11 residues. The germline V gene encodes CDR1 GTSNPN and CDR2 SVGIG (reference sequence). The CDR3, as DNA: TGTGCCCAACTTTCAGGTGGTGGCTACCCCTTC. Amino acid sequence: CAQLSGGGYPF.

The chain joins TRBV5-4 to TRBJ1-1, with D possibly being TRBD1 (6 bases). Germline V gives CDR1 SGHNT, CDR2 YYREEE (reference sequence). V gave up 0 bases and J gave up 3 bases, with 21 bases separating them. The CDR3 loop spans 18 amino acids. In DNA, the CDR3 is TGTGCCAGCAGCTTGGTAGGGGGATTCAAGATTTTAGACACTGAAGCTTTCTTT. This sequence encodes CASSLVGGFKILDTEAFF.

CDR3 nucleotide sequence: TGTGCCAGCAGCACTCTGGAACAGGTCTTC. Amino acid sequence: CASSTLEQVF. The gene calls are TRBV21-1 and TRBJ2-7; the table's D gene call, TRBD1, was not cross checked with the DNA. TRBV21-1 is a pseudogene locus. The CDR3 consists of 10 residues.

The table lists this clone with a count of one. This chain's CDR3 is CASSRTSGIENEQFF. The DNA of the CDR3 is TGCGCCAGCAGCCGGACTAGCGGGATAGAGAATGAGCAGTTCTTC. V and J are TRBV4-3 and TRBJ2-1, with 12 bases matching TRBD2. This CDR3 is built from 15 residues. V trimming: 4 bases; J trimming: 7 bases; junction bases outside the gene matches: 5. CDR1 and CDR2 from the germline V gene are LGHNA and YSLEER.

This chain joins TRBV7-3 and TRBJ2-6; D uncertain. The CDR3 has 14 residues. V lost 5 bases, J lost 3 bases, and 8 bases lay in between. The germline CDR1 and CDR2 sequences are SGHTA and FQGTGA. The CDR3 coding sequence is TGTGCCAGCAGCCTCTCAGGTGGGGCCAACGTCCTGACTTTC. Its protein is CASSLSGGANVLTF.

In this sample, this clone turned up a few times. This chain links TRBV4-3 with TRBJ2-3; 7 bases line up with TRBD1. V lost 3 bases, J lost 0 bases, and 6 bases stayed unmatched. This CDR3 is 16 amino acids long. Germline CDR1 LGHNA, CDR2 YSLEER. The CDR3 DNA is TGCGCCAGCAGCCAGGACAACAGGGGAAGCACAGATACGCAGTATTTT. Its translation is CASSQDNRGSTDTQYF.

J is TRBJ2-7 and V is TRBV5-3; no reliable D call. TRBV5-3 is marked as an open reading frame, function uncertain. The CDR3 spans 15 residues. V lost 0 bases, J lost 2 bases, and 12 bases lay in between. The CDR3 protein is CARSLAGPEPYEQYF. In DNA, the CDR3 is TGTGCCAGAAGCTTGGCTGGCCCAGAACCCTACGAGCAGTACTTC.

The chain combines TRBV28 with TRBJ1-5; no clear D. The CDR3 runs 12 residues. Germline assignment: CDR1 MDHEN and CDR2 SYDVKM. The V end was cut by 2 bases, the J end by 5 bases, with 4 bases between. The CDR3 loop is CASSLRDQPQHF. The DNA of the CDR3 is TGTGCCAGCAGTTTACGGGATCAGCCCCAGCATTTT.

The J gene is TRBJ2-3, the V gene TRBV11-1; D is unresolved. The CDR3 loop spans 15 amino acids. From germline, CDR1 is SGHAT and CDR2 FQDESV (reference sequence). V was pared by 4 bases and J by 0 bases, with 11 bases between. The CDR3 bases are TGTGCCAGCAGCTGGGCCTCGTCTAGCACAGATACGCAGTATTTT. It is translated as CASSWASSSTDTQYF.

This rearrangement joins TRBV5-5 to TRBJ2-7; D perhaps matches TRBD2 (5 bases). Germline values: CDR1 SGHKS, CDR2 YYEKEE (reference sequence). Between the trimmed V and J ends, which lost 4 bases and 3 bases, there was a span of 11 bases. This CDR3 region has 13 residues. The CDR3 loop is CASSLWTDYEQYF. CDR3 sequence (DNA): TGTGCCAGCAGCCTCTGGACTGACTACGAGCAGTACTTC.

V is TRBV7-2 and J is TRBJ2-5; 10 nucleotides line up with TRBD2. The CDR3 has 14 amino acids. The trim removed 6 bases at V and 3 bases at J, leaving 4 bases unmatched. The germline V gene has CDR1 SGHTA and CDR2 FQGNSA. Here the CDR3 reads CASSGLAGEETQYF. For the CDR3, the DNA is TGTGCCAGCAGTGGCCTAGCGGGGGAAGAGACCCAGTACTTC.